A single sample gave rise to the 21 T cell receptor beta chains below, sequenced in a study of blood T cells in healthy people across ages. Primers used in a second PCR of about 6 to 11 cycles were a sample-barcoded 5' primer and a J-beta primer mix. TCRdb passed the 5' RACE reads through MiXCR, listing each CDR3 protein once. The table shows over 500,000 distinct CDR3 sequences, with over 25% occurring only once. The same data also went into a second study, on T cells of mothers and their children.

The sequenced sample was blood. All receptors come from a boy aged 2 to 10 in good health.

This clonotype was seen a handful of times. The rearrangement links TRBV20-1 to TRBJ1-2; D is uncertain. Germline V gives CDR1 DFQATT, CDR2 SNEGSKA (reference sequence). The CDR3 loop spans 13 amino acids. Trimming took 0 bases from V and 2 from J, leaving 7 bases between them. The DNA of the CDR3 is TGCAGTGCTAGAGAGGGAATCAACTATGGCTACACCTTC. Residues: CSAREGINYGYTF.

This clonotype was counted a few times. The chain combines TRBV10-2 with TRBJ2-7, with 8 positions matching TRBD1. The CDR3 totals 13 residues. The junction had 9 bases not matched to a gene; V was cut back by 11 bases and J by 3 bases. From germline, CDR1 is WSHSY and CDR2 SAAADI. The CDR3 protein is CASQNGQGYEQYF. The DNA for the CDR3 is TGCGCCTCACAAAACGGACAGGGCTACGAGCAGTACTTC.

The DNA for the CDR3 is TGCGCCAGCAGCCAAGAGACGATCACCGGGGAGCTGTTTTTT. Translation: CASSQETITGELFF. This chain links TRBV4-1 with TRBJ2-2, with D uncertain. V was cut by 0 bases and J by 4 bases, with 6 bases left in between. CDR1 is MGHRA, CDR2 YSYEKL, per germline. This CDR3 is 14 amino acids long.

This chain joins TRBV27 and TRBJ2-2, with D unclear. The CDR3 has 15 amino acids. From germline, CDR1 is MNHEY and CDR2 SMNVEV (reference sequence). V was shortened by 1 base and J by 4 bases, with 10 bases between the two germline ends. As DNA, the CDR3 is TGTGCCAGCAGTTTATTTGGGGTTTCCACCGGGGAGCTGTTTTTT. This encodes CASSLFGVSTGELFF.

The CDR3: CSAPILAGGANEQFF. CDR3 in DNA: TGCAGTGCGCCCATACTAGCGGGCGGAGCAAATGAGCAGTTCTTC. This rearrangement joins TRBV20-1 to TRBJ2-1; 9 nucleotides line up with TRBD2. V was pared by 6 bases and J by 7 bases, with 13 bases of the junction left unmatched. Germline CDR1 is DFQATT and CDR2 is SNEGSKA (reference sequence). The CDR3 has 15 residues.

This clonotype was detected a few times. The J gene is TRBJ2-3, the V gene TRBV24-1, with D perhaps matching TRBD1 (5 bases). The V end lost 6 bases, the J end lost 2 bases, and 8 bases lay between the germline ends. The germline V gene encodes CDR1 KGHDR and CDR2 SFDVKD. This CDR3 contains 13 residues. The chain's CDR3 is CATSTQATDTQYF. CDR3 nucleotide sequence: TGTGCCACCAGTACACAGGCCACAGATACGCAGTATTTT.

The chain links TRBV11-2 to TRBJ1-5, with a weak D call TRBD1 (6 bases). CDR3 length equals 16 residues. The germline gives CDR1 SGHAT, CDR2 FQNNGV. V gave up 5 bases and J gave up 7 bases, with 21 bases separating them. CDR3 sequence (DNA): TGTGCCAGCAGCCCGAACGGTCAGGGGAAGGGCCAGCCCCAGCATTTT. This translates into CASSPNGQGKGQPQHF.

This clonotype turned up a few times. The CDR3 DNA sequence: TGTGGAACTAGCGGGAGAATCCAAGAGACCCAGTACTTC. It specifies CGTSGRIQETQYF. The chain employs TRBV28 and TRBJ2-5; 11 bases agree with TRBD2. Germline values: CDR1 MDHEN, CDR2 SYDVKM. CDR3 length: 13 amino acids.

This rearrangement joins TRBV25-1 to TRBJ2-5; 9 nucleotides match TRBD2. The J call may be mistaken, given a closer DNA end match to TRBJ2-1. The CDR3 extends over 16 amino acids. Germline V CDR1 and CDR2: MGHDK, SYGVNS. Written as DNA, the CDR3 is TGTGCCAGCAGTGAGGGGCGGGGGGGCCGGTTTAGTGAGCAGTTCTTC. Encoded protein: CASSEGRGGRFSEQFF.

The V gene is TRBV4-3, the J gene TRBJ2-5; possibly TRBD2 for D (5 bases). TRBJ2-7 explains the end of the DNA better; the J call may be wrong. CDR3 length: 14 amino acids. Germline V gene sequence: CDR1 LGHNA, CDR2 YSLEER. The DNA for the CDR3 is TGCGCCAGCAGCCAAGGGGGAGTTAAGGACGAGCAGTACTTC. Its translation: CASSQGGVKDEQYF.

The table lists this clonotype with a few counts. This chain links TRBV9 with TRBJ1-6; D call uncertain. V lost 3 bases and J 9 bases, leaving 13 bases between the germline ends. Germline CDR1 is SGDLS and CDR2 is YYNGEE. This CDR3 comprises 14 residues. CDR3 in amino acids: CASSGPGVSSPLHF. CDR3 in DNA: TGTGCCAGCAGCGGCCCCGGAGTAAGTTCACCCCTCCACTTT.

The sample holds a few counts of this clonotype. The chain employs TRBV20-1 and TRBJ1-1; D unclear. Per germline, CDR1 DFQATT and CDR2 SNEGSKA (reference sequence). The CDR3 spans 12 residues. Deletions cut 6 bases from V and 5 bases from J, with 13 bases between. CDR3 coding DNA: TGCAGTGCCGTAGGTCTAGGGACTGAAGCTTTCTTT. It codes for CSAVGLGTEAFF.

This sequence joins TRBV20-1 and TRBJ2-1, with 7 bases that match TRBD2. Germline trimming cut 4 bases from V and 3 bases from J; bases unmatched to any gene: 3. The CDR3 loop spans 13 amino acids. Germline V lookup: CDR1 DFQATT, CDR2 SNEGSKA (reference sequence). CDR3 sequence: CSAKSGDYNEQFF. In DNA, the CDR3 is TGCAGTGCTAAGAGCGGGGACTACAATGAGCAGTTCTTC.

This clonotype was detected a few times. At one end the junction does not follow the germline gene, possibly because of a read error. The chain combines TRBV7-2 with TRBJ2-1; 7 bases fit TRBD1. The germline V gene has CDR1 SGHTA and CDR2 FQGNSA. This CDR3 spans 13 amino acids. CDR3 loop: CASSLDRTSPLHF. CDR3 DNA: TGTGCCAGCAGCTTGGACAGGACTTCACCCCTCCACTTC.

In this sample, this clonotype turned up a few times. The chain combines TRBV12-3 or TRBV12-4 with TRBJ1-5, with TRBD1 matching over 7 bases. After removal of 7 bases from V and 2 bases from J, the junction contained 20 bases not matched to a gene. The CDR3 has 19 residues. The CDR3 loop is CASTSLRRGLYGGNQPQHF. Written as DNA, the CDR3 is TGTGCCAGCACCTCCTTAAGGAGGGGGCTTTATGGGGGCAATCAGCCCCAGCATTTT.

V and J are TRBV29-1 and TRBJ1-1, with D perhaps matching TRBD1 (6 bases). With 3 bases removed from V and 0 bases from J, the gap between germline ends came to 14 bases. Germline CDR1 reads SQVTM; CDR2 reads ANQGSEA. The CDR3 loop spans 15 amino acids. For the CDR3, the DNA is TGCAGCGTTGAGCGCTGGACAGTTATGAACACTGAAGCTTTCTTT. Its translation: CSVERWTVMNTEAFF.

This clonotype was counted a few times. The V call is TRBV7-2, the J call TRBJ2-7; the D gene is possibly TRBD2 (5 bases). The CDR3 totals 14 residues. In germline, CDR1 is SGHTA, CDR2 FQGNSA. V lost 2 bases, J lost 10 bases, and 18 bases lay in between. CDR3 DNA: TGTGCCAGCAGCTTATCGGGGAGTAACGGCCCTCAGTACTTC. Protein product: CASSLSGSNGPQYF.

This chain joins TRBV7-9 and TRBJ2-3, with TRBD2 matching over 10 bases. CDR3 size: 16 residues. Trimming at V came to 1 base and at J to 2 bases, leaving 3 bases not matched to a gene. Germline CDR1 reads SEHNR; CDR2 reads FQNEAQ (reference sequence). CDR3 loop: CASSLVLAGDTDTQYF. The CDR3 nucleotides read TGTGCCAGCAGCTTAGTTCTAGCGGGAGACACAGATACGCAGTATTTT.

The chain carries TRBV4-1 and TRBJ2-2, with D possibly being TRBD2 (6 bases). This CDR3 has 21 amino acids. With 0 bases removed from V and 0 bases from J, the gap between germline ends came to 23 bases. Germline lookup yields CDR1 MGHRA and CDR2 YSYEKL. The CDR3: CASSQDGAGSLRAPNTGELFF. In DNA, the CDR3 is TGCGCCAGCAGCCAAGATGGTGCGGGATCCTTACGGGCACCGAACACCGGGGAGCTGTTTTTT.

In this sample, this clonotype turned up once. This chain connects TRBV11-2 to TRBJ2-1; TRBD2 agrees at 9 bases. The trim removed 5 bases at V and 1 base at J, leaving 6 bases unmatched. The CDR3 totals 16 residues. Germline V lookup: CDR1 SGHAT, CDR2 FQNNGV. DNA of the CDR3: TGTGCCAGCAGCATTAGCGGGGGTGAGTCCTACAATGAGCAGTTCTTC. Translated: CASSISGGESYNEQFF. Complete variable domain (other parts from reference TRBV11-2 and TRBJ2-1): EAGVAQSPRYKIIEKRQSVAFWCNPISGHATLYWYQQILGQGPKLLIQFQNNGVVDDSQLPKDRFSAERLKGVDSTLKIQPAKLEDSAVYLCASSISGGESYNEQFFGPGTRLTVL.

This clonotype was counted between two and nine times. The chain has TRBV20-1 and TRBJ2-7; TRBD1 aligns across 9 bases. This CDR3 is built from 14 residues. After removal of 3 bases from V and 4 bases from J, the junction contained 7 bases not matched to a gene. CDR1 and CDR2 from the germline V gene are DFQATT and SNEGSKA (reference sequence). CDR3 nucleotides: TGCAGTGCTAGCACCACAGGGGGCTCGTACGAGCAGTACTTC. Amino acid sequence: CSASTTGGSYEQYF.